This TCR beta chain was sequenced during a study of CD8+CD57+ T cells in acquired aplastic anemia (dated by TCRdb to the late 2010s). The study in broad terms: Extracted DNA from sorted CD4+ and CD8+ cells averaged around 3.5 ug, ranging from about 0.19 to 30 ug. Broader findings and caveats from the paper: Although around 30 CD8+ CDR3 sequences were shared by patients and controls, these sequences appeared highly expressed in patients and within the immunodominant clones of patients. Patients and healthy controls showed no significant difference in CD8+ Simpson's diversity (P=0.060).

V loses 1 base at its end and J loses 5 bases; junction bases beyond the gene matches: 0. There are 14 amino acids in the CDR3, from cysteine to phenylalanine inclusive. Only the CDR3 portion is preserved as DNA: 42 bases, with reading frame beginning at the first base. Looking up the germline V gene (reference sequence) yields CDR1 DFQATT and CDR2 SNEGSKA. On this clonotype: What this receptor recognizes is not known. The record has no base qualities; no much larger clone is one base away.

Genomic DNA served as template for TCR beta VDJ combination and CDR3 sequence profiling. An Illumina HiSeq 2000 was the platform used for TCR repertoire sequencing. The paper's processing steps were these. TRBV/TRBJ rearrangement plots, CDR3 size and DJ length profiles, and Simpson's diversity index were used to assess repertoires. The most abundant DNA sequence in the deep sequencing data was taken as the immunodominant clone. CDR3 amino acid sequences were screened for sharing across subjects and were compared with published repertoires and the VDJdb database. The public reads were run again by TCRdb, first through fastp at Q25 and then through MiXCR, and only productive beta chains were kept. Each entry is one CDR3 protein sequence, shown with its most common DNA and genes. TCRdb, not the original authors, processed these V and J calls. Across this sample there are 250,000 to 300,000 distinct CDR3 sequences, with approximately 55% seen only once. Less than 9.5% of the sample is held by the ten biggest clonotypes.

In this study, sorted CD4+ and CD8+ T cells from the blood of healthy subjects and of severe aplastic anemia patients had their TCR repertoires deep-sequenced. Ficoll-Paque density gradient centrifugation was used to isolate peripheral blood mononuclear cells. CD4+ and CD8+ T cells were sorted by FACS or magnetic beads before DNA extraction. The source of this sequence is a human donor with severe aplastic anemia or a healthy control (not recorded which). The specimen was sorted CD4+, CD8+, or CD8+CD57+ T cells (not recorded which) from PBMCs. The sequence links TRBV20-1 to TRBJ2-1; 12 junctional bases match TRBD2. The DNA is TGCAGTGCTAGAGGACTAGCGGGGGACAATGAGCAGTTCTTC. This sequence encodes CSARGLAGDNEQFF.